One and the same sample provided the 23 T cell receptor beta chains below, sequenced in a study of blood T cell repertoires in COVID-19. Profiling relied on immunoSEQ multiplex PCR, and the TCRdb table lists in-frame clones only, not all of them. In the table there are 400,000 to 450,000 clones, around 88% of which are singletons. Sequences were obtained from peripheral blood. The receptors shown here come from a woman between 45 and 65 years old with COVID-19, enrolled during active disease.

This clone was counted once. The genes are TRBV11-2 and TRBJ1-2; perhaps TRBD1 as D (5 bases). V was shortened by 5 bases and J by 5 bases, with 12 bases between the two germline ends. In germline, CDR1 is SGHAT, CDR2 FQNNGV. The CDR3 contains 13 residues. CDR3 DNA sequence: TGTGCCAGCAGCCCAGGGTTTGATTATGGCTACACCTTC. Residues: CASSPGFDYGYTF.

The chain carries TRBV28 and TRBJ1-5; D is undetermined. There are 15 residues in the CDR3. Germline CDR1 is MDHEN and CDR2 is SYDVKM. Trimming cost V 6 bases and J 1 base, with 13 bases left between them. The CDR3 reads CASSLTKLSNQPQHF. CDR3 sequence (DNA): TGTGCCAGCAGCCTAACAAAACTAAGCAATCAGCCCCAGCATTTT.

The V call is TRBV6-6, the J call TRBJ1-1; D uncertain. V shed 6 bases and J shed 1 base, with 12 bases lying between them. The V gene's germline CDR1 is MNHNY and CDR2 SVGAGI (reference sequence). The CDR3 is made up of 14 amino acids. The CDR3 sequence: CASSLTGRNTEAFF. CDR3 nucleotides: TGTGCCAGCAGCCTCACGGGGAGGAACACTGAAGCTTTCTTT.

V is TRBV6-6 and J is TRBJ2-1; the D gene is possibly TRBD1 (7 bases). Trimming cost V 10 bases and J 8 bases, with 27 bases left between them. There are 16 residues in the CDR3. Looked up from germline, CDR1 is MNHNY and CDR2 is SVGAGI (reference sequence). The CDR3 loop is CATNPVQGGGGDEQFF. Written as DNA, the CDR3 is TGTGCCACCAATCCCGTACAAGGGGGCGGAGGGGATGAGCAGTTCTTC.

The genes are TRBV6-5 and TRBJ1-3; weak D call: TRBD1 (5 bases). The germline V gene has CDR1 MNHEY and CDR2 SVGAGI. Trimming left V 6 bases short and J 0 bases short, with 12 bases between. This CDR3 is 15 amino acids long. The CDR3 DNA is TGTGCCAGCAGCCTCAGGGCGAGCTCTGGAAACACCATATATTTT. This translates into CASSLRASSGNTIYF.

V usage is TRBV7-2 and J usage is TRBJ1-2; 8 bases fit TRBD1. CDR1 and CDR2 from the germline V gene are SGHTA and FQGNSA. The CDR3 extends over 14 amino acids. Germline trimming cut 5 bases from V and 2 bases from J; bases unmatched to any gene: 4. The CDR3, as DNA: TGTGCCAGCAGCGACAGGGGCCCAAACTATGGCTACACCTTC. The encoded protein is CASSDRGPNYGYTF.

This clone was seen once. The chain uses TRBV30 and TRBJ1-5; tentative D call: TRBD1 (6 bases). V gave up 5 bases and J gave up 7 bases, with 15 bases separating them. The CDR3 is made up of 13 amino acids. Germline V gene data show CDR1 as GTSNPN and CDR2 as SVGIG (reference sequence). CDR3 nucleotides: TGTGCCTGGGCGGGGGGGCAAAGACAGCCCCAGCATTTT. Protein sequence: CAWAGGQRQPQHF. Supplemented by reference TRBV30 and TRBJ1-5, the full variable domain reads SQTIHQWPATLVQPVGSPLSLECTVEGTSNPNLYWYRQAAGRGLQLLFYSVGIGQISSEVPQNLSASRPQDRQFILSSKKLLLSDSGFYLCAWAGGQRQPQHFGDGTRLSIL.

CDR3 sequence: CASSSPRTSGTNTDTQYF. DNA of the CDR3: TGTGCCAGCAGTTCCCCCCGGACTAGCGGGACTAACACAGATACGCAGTATTTT. The genes are TRBV28 and TRBJ2-3; 12 bases match TRBD2. Germline V gene data show CDR1 as MDHEN and CDR2 as SYDVKM. V shed 4 bases, J shed 2 bases, and the junction held 10 bases outside the gene matches. The CDR3 runs 18 residues.

The rearrangement uses TRBV4-2 and TRBJ2-1; TRBD2 might be the D (6 bases). With 0 bases removed from V and 1 base from J, the gap between germline ends came to 13 bases. The CDR3 runs 17 residues. Germline CDR1 and CDR2: LGHNA and YNFKEQ. This chain's CDR3 is CASSQEGMGGSYNEQFF. CDR3 sequence (DNA): TGTGCCAGCAGCCAAGAAGGTATGGGGGGTTCCTACAATGAGCAGTTCTTC.

V is TRBV5-1 and J is TRBJ1-1; 10 nucleotides agree with TRBD1. Looked up from germline, CDR1 is SGHRS and CDR2 is YFSETQ. CDR3 length: 15 residues. Trimming cost V 4 bases and J 5 bases; bases outside gene matches: 8. In DNA, the CDR3 is TGCGCCAGCAGCGTCGACAGGGGGCGAGGGACTGAAGCTTTCTTT. This codes for CASSVDRGRGTEAFF. The full variable domain, rest sourced from reference TRBV5-1 and TRBJ1-1, is KAGVTQTPRYLIKTRGQQVTLSCSPISGHRSVSWYQQTPGQGLQFLFEYFSETQRNKGNFPGRFSGRQFSNSRSEMNVSTLELGDSALYLCASSVDRGRGTEAFFGQGTRLTVV.

This sequence joins TRBV19 and TRBJ1-2, with D uncertain. Germline V CDR1 and CDR2: LNHDA, SQIVND (reference sequence). The V end lost 2 bases, the J end lost 3 bases, and 10 bases lay between the germline ends. The length of the CDR3 is 14 residues. In DNA form, the CDR3 reads TGTGCCAGTAGTATAAACGGGGTGGACTATGGCTACACCTTC. Amino acids: CASSINGVDYGYTF.

This clone has only a few counts. Written as DNA, the CDR3 is TGTGCCAGCATTGGGACAGTGAACACCGGGGAGCTGTTTTTT. Translated: CASIGTVNTGELFF. The V gene is TRBV6-5, the J gene TRBJ2-2, with 7 bases that match TRBD1. The CDR3 spans 14 residues. Germline CDR1 reads MNHEY; CDR2 reads SVGAGI. Germline trimming cut 7 bases from V and 1 base from J; bases unmatched to any gene: 3.

Only one count was recorded for this clone. V gene TRBV5-1 combines with J gene TRBJ2-3, with a possible D match to TRBD2 (5 bases). The length of the CDR3 is 14 residues. The V end lost 7 bases, the J end lost 6 bases, and 18 bases lay between the germline ends. In germline, CDR1 is SGHRS, CDR2 YFSETQ. The CDR3 sequence is CASGPSSPRDTQYF. As DNA, the CDR3 is TGCGCCAGCGGCCCTAGCAGCCCCCGGGATACGCAGTATTTT.

The chain recombines TRBV9 with TRBJ1-1; 8 bases line up with TRBD1. The germline V gene encodes CDR1 SGDLS and CDR2 YYNGEE. The V gene end was trimmed by 4 bases and the J gene end by 5 bases; junction bases not matched to a gene: 13. This CDR3 has 16 residues. Here the CDR3 reads CASSSNFQGARTEAFF. DNA for the CDR3: TGTGCCAGCAGCTCCAATTTCCAGGGGGCGAGGACTGAAGCTTTCTTT.

In regard to this clone: Other DNA sequences in the same sample also yield this CDR3. The chain recombines TRBV5-1 with TRBJ1-1; D is ambiguous. The ends were cut back, 2 bases at V and 1 base at J, with 6 bases in the middle. CDR1 and CDR2 from the germline V gene are SGHRS and YFSETQ. The CDR3 consists of 13 residues. The CDR3 nucleotides are TGCGCCAGCAGCTTACGGGGGAACACTGAAGCTTTCTTT. It translates to CASSLRGNTEAFF.

The chain recombines TRBV30 with TRBJ2-3; tentatively, D is TRBD2 (5 bases). The CDR3 extends over 12 amino acids. Germline V CDR1 and CDR2: GTSNPN, SVGIG (reference sequence). With 2 bases removed from V and 4 bases from J, the gap between germline ends came to 7 bases. This chain's CDR3 is CAWSIGADTQYF. The CDR3 DNA reads TGTGCCTGGAGTATCGGGGCAGATACGCAGTATTTT.

This clone was seen more than once but under ten times. The chain carries TRBV5-1 and TRBJ1-5; 7 bases fit TRBD1. Germline V gene sequence: CDR1 SGHRS, CDR2 YFSETQ. V was clipped by 4 bases and J by 4 bases; unmatched bases: 2. CDR3 size: 13 residues. The CDR3 reads CASSEQGNQPQHF. In DNA form, the CDR3 reads TGCGCCAGCAGCGAACAGGGGAATCAGCCCCAGCATTTT.

V and J are TRBV20-1 and TRBJ2-7, with D unclear. The V and J ends lost 3 bases and 0 bases respectively, with 21 bases between them. The CDR3 length is 17 residues. CDR1 is DFQATT and CDR2 is SNEGSKA in the germline V gene (reference sequence). CDR3 amino acids: CSASFLETLSTSYEQYF. The CDR3 nucleotides are TGCAGTGCTAGTTTTCTAGAAACCCTTTCCACCTCCTACGAGCAGTACTTC.

The J gene is TRBJ1-6, the V gene TRBV10-3; 7 bases fit TRBD1. J was trimmed by 5 bases and V by 6 bases; bases with no gene match: 7. The CDR3 contains 15 residues. Germline assignment: CDR1 ENHRY and CDR2 SYGVKD. The CDR3 sequence: CAIRPGTAHNSPLHF. As DNA, the CDR3 is TGTGCCATCAGGCCCGGGACAGCCCATAATTCACCCCTCCACTTT.

On this clone: The same CDR3 arises from other DNA sequences in this sample as well. The chain is built from TRBV3-1 (or the pseudogene TRBV3-2) and TRBJ2-2; TRBD1 matches at 7 bases. The V and J ends lost 1 base and 4 bases, in that order; junction bases with no gene match: 3. CDR1 LGHDT and CDR2 YNNKEL come from the germline V gene (reference sequence). The CDR3 sequence is 15 residues long. The CDR3 is CASSQVGGVTGELFF. DNA of the CDR3: TGTGCCAGCAGCCAAGTAGGGGGCGTCACCGGGGAGCTGTTTTTT.

This chain joins TRBV6-5 and TRBJ1-1, with D tentatively TRBD1 (5 bases). The ends were cut back, 7 bases at V and 3 bases at J, with 15 bases in the middle. CDR3 length: 14 residues. Germline V CDR1 and CDR2: MNHEY, SVGAGI. CDR3 loop: CASIQEEGYTEAFF. The DNA of the CDR3 is TGTGCCAGCATCCAAGAGGAGGGGTACACTGAAGCTTTCTTT.

V usage is TRBV5-5 and J usage is TRBJ2-1; 7 nucleotides line up with TRBD1. The CDR3 extends over 13 amino acids. Germline V gives CDR1 SGHKS, CDR2 YYEKEE (reference sequence). With 4 bases clipped from V and 8 bases from J, the junction kept 6 bases outside the gene matches. CDR3 sequence: CASSPTGLDEQFF. The CDR3 region has the DNA TGTGCCAGCAGCCCGACAGGGTTAGATGAGCAGTTCTTC.

V and J are TRBV15 and TRBJ2-1, with TRBD2 identical over 8 bases. Trimming removed 0 bases from V and 6 bases from J; junction bases left unmatched: 4. CDR1 is LNHNV and CDR2 is YYDKDF in the germline V gene (reference sequence). This CDR3 contains 15 residues. CDR3 nucleotides: TGTGCCACCAGCAGAGATGACGGGGGGGCCAATGAGCAGTTCTTC. It specifies CATSRDDGGANEQFF. The full variable domain, completed using reference TRBV15 and TRBJ2-1, is DAMVIQNPRYQVTQFGKPVTLSCSQTLNHNVMYWYQQKSSQAPKLLFHYYDKDFNNEADTPDNFQSRRPNTSFCFLDIRSPGLGDTAMYLCATSRDDGGANEQFFGPGTRLTVL.